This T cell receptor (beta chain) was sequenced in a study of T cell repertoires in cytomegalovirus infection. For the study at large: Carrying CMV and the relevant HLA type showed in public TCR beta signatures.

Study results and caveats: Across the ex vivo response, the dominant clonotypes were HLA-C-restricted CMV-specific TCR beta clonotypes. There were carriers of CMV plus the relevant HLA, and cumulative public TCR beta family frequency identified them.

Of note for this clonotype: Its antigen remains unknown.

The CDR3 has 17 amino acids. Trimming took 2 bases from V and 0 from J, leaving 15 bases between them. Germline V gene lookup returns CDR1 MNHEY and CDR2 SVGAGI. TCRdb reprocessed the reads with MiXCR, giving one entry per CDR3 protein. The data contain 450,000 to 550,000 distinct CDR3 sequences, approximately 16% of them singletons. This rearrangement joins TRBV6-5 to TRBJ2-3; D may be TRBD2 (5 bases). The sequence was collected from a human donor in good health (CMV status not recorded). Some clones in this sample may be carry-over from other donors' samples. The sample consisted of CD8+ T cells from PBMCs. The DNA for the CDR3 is TGTGCCAGCAGTTACGGAGGTGGGGTCCCTAGCACAGATACGCAGTATTTT. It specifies CASSYGGGVPSTDTQYF.